These 14 T cell receptor beta chains share one sample of origin, sequenced in a study of blood T cell repertoires in COVID-19. Sequenced by immunoSEQ multiplex PCR; TCRdb stores in-frame clones only, minus some. The sample lists 300,000 to 400,000 clones, 70% to 90% seen once, with roughly 6.6% in the top ten. The specimen sequenced was peripheral blood. These receptors all come from a woman aged 55-69 years with COVID-19, enrolled during active disease.

This clone showed up just a few times. The chain couples TRBV18 to TRBJ1-1; tentatively, D is TRBD1 (5 bases). Germline-derived CDR1 and CDR2 are KGHSH and LQKENI. The CDR3 length is 13 residues. V was cut by 6 bases and J by 6 bases, with 14 bases left in between. DNA for the CDR3: TGTGCCAGCTCCCCCGGGGGACCCGCTGAAGCTTTCTTT. Its translation: CASSPGGPAEAFF.

This chain connects TRBV6-6 to TRBJ1-3; perhaps TRBD1 as D (5 bases). Trimming took 6 bases from V and 4 from J, leaving 10 bases between them. CDR3 length: 13 residues. Per germline, CDR1 MNHNY and CDR2 SVGAGI (reference sequence). CDR3 in amino acids: CASRGEGGNTIYF. The CDR3 region has the DNA TGTGCCAGCAGGGGGGAGGGCGGAAACACCATATATTTT.

This clone was seen only once. This chain links TRBV27 with TRBJ1-2; D gene unclear. Germline-derived CDR1 and CDR2 are MNHEY and SMNVEV (reference sequence). V lost 6 bases and J lost 2, with 10 bases in between. This CDR3 has 13 residues. The CDR3 here is CASSTTTNYGYTF. DNA of the CDR3: TGTGCCAGCAGCACGACAACGAACTATGGCTACACCTTC.

The CDR3 DNA sequence: TGCGCCAGCAGCCAAGAATACCAGGGGTTGGGGAACACTGAAGCTTTCTTT. Translation gives CASSQEYQGLGNTEAFF. The chain couples TRBV4-3 to TRBJ1-1; possibly TRBD1 for D (6 bases). Germline V gene lookup returns CDR1 LGHNA and CDR2 YSLEER. The V end lost 0 bases, the J end lost 1 base, and 15 bases lay between the germline ends. CDR3 length: 17 amino acids.

The chain is built from TRBV2 and TRBJ1-1; TRBD1 aligns across 7 bases. Trimming removed 6 bases from V and 1 base from J; junction bases left unmatched: 2. This CDR3 has 13 residues. Germline CDR1 and CDR2: SNHLY and FYNNEI. The CDR3 protein is CASRGQSNTEAFF. The DNA for the CDR3 is TGTGCCAGCAGGGGACAGTCGAACACTGAAGCTTTCTTT.

The V call is TRBV5-6, the J call TRBJ2-7, with D unclear. CDR3 size: 12 residues. The V and J ends lost 7 bases and 2 bases respectively, with 10 bases between them. Per the germline V gene, CDR1 is SGHDT and CDR2 is YYEEEE. CDR3 bases: TGTGCCAGCGAAGCAGGCCCCTACGAGCAGTACTTC. The encoded protein is CASEAGPYEQYF.

The rearrangement joins TRBV6-5 to TRBJ1-2, with 7 bases aligning to TRBD1. Looked up from germline, CDR1 is MNHEY and CDR2 is SVGAGI. V lost 6 bases, J lost 4 bases, and 8 bases stayed unmatched. The CDR3 is made up of 14 amino acids. CDR3 in amino acids: CASSLRTGPYGYTF. For the CDR3, the DNA is TGTGCCAGCAGCCTAAGGACAGGCCCCTATGGCTACACCTTC.

This chain links TRBV5-4 with TRBJ2-2; the D gene is possibly TRBD1 (5 bases). Deletions cut 4 bases from V and 1 base from J, with 8 bases between. CDR1 is SGHNT, CDR2 YYREEE, per germline (reference sequence). CDR3 length equals 14 residues. The CDR3 sequence: CASSTTGNTGELFF. Written as DNA, the CDR3 is TGTGCCAGCAGCACCACAGGGAACACCGGGGAGCTGTTTTTT.

The rearrangement uses TRBV5-1 and TRBJ2-3; a possible D gene is TRBD1 (6 bases). CDR3 length equals 14 residues. Germline-derived CDR1 and CDR2 are SGHRS and YFSETQ. Trimming pared 3 bases from V and 0 bases from J, leaving 8 bases between. The CDR3 DNA follows: TGCGCCAGCAGCTACGGACAGAGCACAGATACGCAGTATTTT. Protein product: CASSYGQSTDTQYF.

This chain connects TRBV4-2 to TRBJ2-5; 7 bases are shared with TRBD1. The CDR3 is made up of 14 amino acids. CDR1 is LGHNA and CDR2 is YNFKEQ in the germline V gene. V trimming: 1 base; J trimming: 2 bases; junction bases outside the gene matches: 1. The CDR3 bases are TGTGCCAGCAGCCAAGTGGGACAGCAAGAGACCCAGTACTTC. It yields the protein CASSQVGQQETQYF.

As DNA, the CDR3 is TGTGCCATTCGACTAGCGGGGAACCTCCCGCGGGGCACAGATACGCAGTATTTT. This gives the protein CAIRLAGNLPRGTDTQYF. This sequence joins TRBV7-9 and TRBJ2-3; 11 bases fit TRBD2. From germline, CDR1 is SEHNR and CDR2 FQNEAQ (reference sequence). After removal of 10 bases from V and 1 base from J, the junction contained 16 bases not matched to a gene. The length of the CDR3 is 18 residues.

The gene calls are TRBV24-1 and TRBJ2-7, with a possible D match to TRBD2 (5 bases). V was clipped by 3 bases and J by 2 bases, with 13 bases between them. This CDR3 comprises 15 residues. Germline V gives CDR1 KGHDR, CDR2 SFDVKD. The CDR3 spells CATSDPARGTYEQYF. The CDR3 DNA reads TGTGCCACCAGTGATCCCGCCCGGGGAACCTACGAGCAGTACTTC.

For this clone: The same CDR3 also results from other DNA sequences found in this sample. The chain employs TRBV4-3 and TRBJ1-2; no clear D gene. This CDR3 comprises 13 residues. Germline V gene data show CDR1 as LGHNA and CDR2 as YSLEER. V lost 0 bases and J lost 8, with 10 bases in between. DNA of the CDR3: TGCGCCAGCAGCCAAGACCAAGGAGTGGGCTACACCTTC. The encoded protein is CASSQDQGVGYTF.

The chain links TRBV24-1 to TRBJ2-1; TRBD1 is a possible D gene (5 bases). This CDR3 has 15 amino acids. V lost 1 base, J lost 12 bases, and 18 bases lay in between. Looked up from germline, CDR1 is KGHDR and CDR2 is SFDVKD. CDR3 in DNA: TGTGCCACCAGTGATTTAGGTGGGGCGAGGTATTGGCAGTTCTTC. Protein: CATSDLGGARYWQFF.